Following are 27 T cell receptor beta chains from one sample sequenced in a study of T-cell reconstitution after alpha-beta-depleted transplantation in children. The library targeted TCRbeta and was prepared with unique molecular identifiers. TCRdb re-analysed the PCR reads in MiXCR, keeping a single row per CDR3 protein. The sample lists hundreds of thousands of distinct CDR3 sequences; roughly 15% were seen once. The sample consisted of PBMCs, mostly from graft donor cells, taken 360 days after TCRalphabeta/CD19-depleted stem cell transplant. The receptors originated from a male patient between 5 and 17 years old who had a stem cell transplant for acute lymphoblastic leukemia, so the T cells may come from the graft donor.

The rearrangement uses TRBV20-1 and TRBJ2-2; 8 positions match TRBD2. Germline-derived CDR1 and CDR2 are DFQATT and SNEGSKA (reference sequence). The CDR3 is made up of 15 amino acids. V lost 3 bases, J lost 5 bases, and 8 bases stayed unmatched. The chain's CDR3 is CSASRPGGRTGELFF. The CDR3 region has the DNA TGCAGTGCTAGTCGACCCGGCGGGAGGACCGGGGAGCTGTTTTTT.

This clonotype was observed a few times. The chain couples TRBV15 to TRBJ2-5; D is possibly TRBD1 (6 bases). The germline V and J ends were trimmed by 1 base and 10 bases, with 13 bases remaining between them. Germline values: CDR1 LNHNV, CDR2 YYDKDF (reference sequence). The CDR3 has 13 amino acids. The CDR3 region has the DNA TGTGCCACCAGCAGAGGGGGGCACTCAGTCCAGTACTTC. Encoded protein: CATSRGGHSVQYF.

J is TRBJ2-1 and V is TRBV29-1, with D tentatively TRBD2 (5 bases). This CDR3 spans 11 amino acids. Trimming took off 3 bases at V and 8 bases at J, with 8 bases between the two ends. The V gene's germline CDR1 is SQVTM and CDR2 ANQGSEA. As DNA, the CDR3 is TGCAGCGTTGATCGGGGTGATGAGCAGTTCTTC. Translating gives CSVDRGDEQFF.

This clonotype was seen repeatedly, ten times or more. This chain joins TRBV7-9 and TRBJ2-2; 10 nucleotides match TRBD1. J lost 3 bases, V lost 3 bases, and 4 bases had no gene match. Germline-derived CDR1 and CDR2 are SEHNR and FQNEAQ (reference sequence). CDR3 length: 16 amino acids. This CDR3 is CASSFTGTGDTGELFF. The CDR3 DNA reads as TGTGCCAGCAGCTTCACCGGGACAGGGGACACCGGGGAGCTGTTTTTT.

The chain carries TRBV5-1 and TRBJ2-5; TRBD2 is a possible D gene (6 bases). Germline CDR1 and CDR2: SGHRS and YFSETQ. Trimming shortened V by 0 bases and J by 6 bases, and 12 bases separated the two germline ends. The CDR3 spans 14 residues. This CDR3 is CASSLGAGLKTQYF. For the CDR3, the DNA is TGCGCCAGCAGCTTGGGAGCGGGCCTCAAGACCCAGTACTTC.

The chain combines TRBV11-2 with TRBJ2-1, with TRBD2 matching 11 bases. In germline, CDR1 is SGHAT, CDR2 FQNNGV. J gave up 10 bases and V 0 bases, and 14 bases lay outside the gene matches. The CDR3 runs 18 residues. The CDR3 reads CASSLDLLAGGRVWEQFF. The CDR3, as DNA: TGTGCCAGCAGCTTAGATCTCCTAGCGGGAGGTAGGGTATGGGAGCAGTTCTTC.

This clonotype has a handful of counts. The chain employs TRBV5-1 and TRBJ2-7, with D hard to call. The V end was cut by 1 base, the J end by 3 bases, with 8 bases between. Germline V gene lookup returns CDR1 SGHRS and CDR2 YFSETQ. The CDR3 extends over 13 amino acids. The CDR3 protein is CASSLPPYYEQYF. In DNA, the CDR3 is TGCGCCAGCAGCTTGCCACCCTACTACGAGCAGTACTTC.

This clonotype was found many times. The V gene is TRBV29-1, the J gene TRBJ2-1; no clear D. Germline CDR1 is SQVTM and CDR2 is ANQGSEA. V gave up 2 bases and J gave up 2 bases, with 19 bases separating them. The CDR3 runs 17 residues. CDR3 in amino acids: CSVELLVGLNTYNEQFF. CDR3 bases: TGCAGCGTTGAACTCCTCGTTGGGCTCAACACCTACAATGAGCAGTTCTTC.

This clonotype was detected only a few times. The chain joins TRBV7-6 to TRBJ1-5; maybe TRBD1 (6 bases). V dropped 1 base and J dropped 0 bases, with 7 bases sitting between them. CDR3 length: 15 residues. The V gene's germline CDR1 is SGHVS and CDR2 FNYEAQ. The CDR3 loop is CASSLGDNSNQPQHF. DNA of the CDR3: TGTGCCAGCAGCTTAGGGGACAATAGCAATCAGCCCCAGCATTTT.

This clonotype was recorded many times. The chain recombines TRBV29-1 with TRBJ1-2, with D hard to call. V was pared by 0 bases and J by 4 bases, with 12 bases between. The CDR3 runs 14 residues. Germline CDR1 is SQVTM and CDR2 is ANQGSEA. As DNA, the CDR3 is TGCAGCGTTGAAGAGGGGAAGAGGAGCTATGGCTACACCTTC. Translated: CSVEEGKRSYGYTF.

V gene TRBV20-1 combines with J gene TRBJ1-5, with 8 bases aligning to TRBD1. Germline CDR1 reads DFQATT; CDR2 reads SNEGSKA (reference sequence). The CDR3 sequence is 14 residues long. Losses at the gene ends were 3 bases for V and 1 base for J; bases not matched to a gene: 2. The CDR3 coding sequence is TGCAGTGCTAGGGCAGGGGGCAGCAATCAGCCCCAGCATTTT. Protein: CSARAGGSNQPQHF.

This clonotype was detected only a few times. J is TRBJ1-1 and V is TRBV7-9; no reliable D call. From germline, CDR1 is SEHNR and CDR2 FQNEAQ (reference sequence). CDR3 length: 14 amino acids. The V and J ends lost 3 bases and 1 base respectively, with 9 bases between them. The chain's CDR3 is CASSFPSRNTEAFF. The CDR3 DNA reads as TGTGCCAGCAGCTTCCCCTCCAGGAACACTGAAGCTTTCTTT. The full variable domain, with the rest looked up from reference TRBV7-9 and TRBJ1-1, is DTGVSQNPRHKITKRGQNVTFRCDPISEHNRLYWYRQTLGQGPEFLTYFQNEAQLEKSRLLSDRFSAERPKGSFSTLEIQRTEQGDSAMYLCASSFPSRNTEAFFGQGTRLTVV.

This clonotype occurred a few times. In DNA form, the CDR3 reads TGTGCCAGCAGCGTAGAGGGGGGGCCCGGCTATGGCTACACCTTC. This gives the protein CASSVEGGPGYGYTF. This sequence joins TRBV9 and TRBJ1-2, with D tentatively TRBD1 (6 bases). CDR1 and CDR2 (germline): SGDLS, YYNGEE. The CDR3 loop spans 15 amino acids. V was clipped by 0 bases and J by 4 bases, with 13 bases between them.

The J gene is TRBJ2-7, the V gene TRBV11-1; 9 nucleotides line up with TRBD1. With 2 bases clipped from V and 1 base from J, the junction kept 18 bases outside the gene matches. The CDR3 consists of 20 residues. The germline CDR1 and CDR2 sequences are SGHAT and FQDESV (reference sequence). The CDR3 reads CASSLPRTGQGTPRSYEQYF. The CDR3 DNA reads as TGTGCCAGCAGCTTACCCCGGACTGGACAGGGGACGCCCAGGTCCTACGAGCAGTACTTC.

The table lists this clonotype with a few counts. The chain links TRBV2 to TRBJ1-1; possible D gene TRBD1, 5 bases. The germline V gene encodes CDR1 SNHLY and CDR2 FYNNEI. This CDR3 comprises 10 residues. The germline V and J ends were trimmed by 7 bases and 11 bases, with 11 bases remaining between them. CDR3 DNA sequence: TGTGCCAGCAACGGGGACCTGGCTTTCTTT. It encodes CASNGDLAFF. Drawing the rest from reference TRBV2 and TRBJ1-1, the complete variable domain is EPEVTQTPSHQVTQMGQEVILRCVPISNHLYFYWYRQILGQKVEFLVSFYNNEISEKSEIFDDQFSVERPDGSNFTLKIRSTKLEDSAMYFCASNGDLAFFGQGTRLTVV.

V and J are TRBV29-1 and TRBJ2-2, with D perhaps matching TRBD2 (6 bases). The CDR3 spans 15 residues. CDR1 is SQVTM and CDR2 is ANQGSEA in the germline V gene. V lost 4 bases and J 3 bases, leaving 15 bases between the germline ends. CDR3 sequence: CSVAGGGLYTGELFF. CDR3 DNA: TGCAGCGTTGCCGGGGGTGGGTTGTACACCGGGGAGCTGTTTTTT.

The V gene is TRBV7-2, the J gene TRBJ2-5; the D gene is possibly TRBD1 (5 bases). V lost 1 base to trimming and J lost 2 bases, with 11 bases between them. This CDR3 has 15 amino acids. Germline V gene sequence: CDR1 SGHTA, CDR2 FQGNSA. The CDR3 reads CASSLVQGGQETQYF. The CDR3 DNA follows: TGTGCCAGCAGCTTAGTGCAGGGCGGACAAGAGACCCAGTACTTC.

This sequence joins TRBV18 and TRBJ1-2; no reliable D call. The CDR3 loop spans 15 amino acids. V lost 1 base to trimming and J lost 2 bases, with 11 bases between them. Germline V gives CDR1 KGHSH, CDR2 LQKENI. The chain's CDR3 is CASSPQARSNYGYTF. The CDR3 nucleotides read TGTGCCAGCTCACCACAGGCCAGATCGAACTATGGCTACACCTTC.

The chain combines TRBV12-3 or TRBV12-4 with TRBJ2-3; D gene ambiguous. The V end was cut by 5 bases, the J end by 5 bases, with 11 bases between. This CDR3 region has 13 residues. This CDR3 reads CASSPHLGDTQYF. In DNA, the CDR3 is TGTGCCAGCAGTCCCCATCTGGGAGATACGCAGTATTTT.

The genes are TRBV7-9 and TRBJ2-1; 10 positions match TRBD2. With 7 bases clipped from V and 9 bases from J, the junction kept 6 bases outside the gene matches. The CDR3 covers 13 residues. Per the germline V gene, CDR1 is SEHNR and CDR2 is FQNEAQ (reference sequence). The DNA for the CDR3 is TGTGCCAGCATCCTAGCGGGAGAGGCTGAGCAGTTCTTC. It encodes CASILAGEAEQFF.

The chain carries TRBV5-1 and TRBJ2-1, with a weak D call TRBD2 (6 bases). The germline gives CDR1 SGHRS, CDR2 YFSETQ. Trimming removed 5 bases at V and 4 bases at J, with 10 bases between. The CDR3 extends over 13 amino acids. The CDR3 sequence: CASRASEYNEQFF. CDR3 sequence (DNA): TGCGCCAGCAGGGCTAGCGAATACAATGAGCAGTTCTTC.

This clonotype was observed a few times. The V and J genes are TRBV7-9 and TRBJ2-1; D gene ambiguous. Trimming took 4 bases from V and 11 from J, leaving 9 bases between them. Germline CDR1 reads SEHNR; CDR2 reads FQNEAQ (reference sequence). The CDR3 has 11 amino acids. The CDR3: CASSSGSQQFF. CDR3 DNA: TGTGCCAGCAGCTCGGGTAGTCAGCAGTTCTTC.

V and J are TRBV29-1 and TRBJ2-5; possibly TRBD1 or TRBD2 for D (7 bases each). The V end was cut by 4 bases, the J end by 7 bases, with 25 bases between. The length of the CDR3 is 16 residues. Germline CDR1 and CDR2: SQVTM and ANQGSEA. CDR3 sequence reads: CSVGGAALAAGGTQYF. CDR3 sequence (DNA): TGCAGCGTTGGGGGCGCCGCGCTAGCGGCAGGGGGGACCCAGTACTTC.

This chain's CDR3 is CASSPPGLANYEQYF. The CDR3 region has the DNA TGTGCCAGCAGTCCACCCGGACTAGCGAACTACGAGCAGTACTTC. The gene calls are TRBV12-3 or TRBV12-4 and TRBJ2-7, with TRBD2 identical over 9 bases. V trimming: 5 bases; J trimming: 3 bases; junction bases outside the gene matches: 8. CDR3 size: 15 residues.

This clonotype was seen a handful of times. The chain combines TRBV9 with TRBJ2-1; 14 positions agree with TRBD2. V was clipped by 2 bases and J by 8 bases; unmatched bases: 3. The germline V gene encodes CDR1 SGDLS and CDR2 YYNGEE. The CDR3 runs 15 residues. The CDR3 sequence is CASSVGLAGAYEQFF. CDR3 coding DNA: TGTGCCAGCAGCGTGGGACTAGCGGGAGCCTATGAGCAGTTCTTC.

In its sample, this clonotype was seen a few times. The chain links TRBV7-9 to TRBJ2-1; D is uncertain. Trimming took 2 bases from V and 9 from J, leaving 14 bases between them. This CDR3 has 14 residues. Per the germline V gene, CDR1 is SEHNR and CDR2 is FQNEAQ (reference sequence). Written as DNA, the CDR3 is TGTGCCAGCAGCTTACGCGGAAGTCTCGGTGAGCAGTTCTTC. Translation gives CASSLRGSLGEQFF.

This clonotype came up a few times. The chain uses TRBV5-1 and TRBJ1-1; 8 bases are shared with TRBD1. Germline V CDR1 and CDR2: SGHRS, YFSETQ. Trimming cost V 3 bases and J 1 base; bases outside gene matches: 8. The CDR3 contains 16 residues. CDR3 nucleotide sequence: TGCGCCAGCAGCTCCTCGACAGGGGTACGGAACACTGAAGCTTTCTTT. Residues: CASSSSTGVRNTEAFF.